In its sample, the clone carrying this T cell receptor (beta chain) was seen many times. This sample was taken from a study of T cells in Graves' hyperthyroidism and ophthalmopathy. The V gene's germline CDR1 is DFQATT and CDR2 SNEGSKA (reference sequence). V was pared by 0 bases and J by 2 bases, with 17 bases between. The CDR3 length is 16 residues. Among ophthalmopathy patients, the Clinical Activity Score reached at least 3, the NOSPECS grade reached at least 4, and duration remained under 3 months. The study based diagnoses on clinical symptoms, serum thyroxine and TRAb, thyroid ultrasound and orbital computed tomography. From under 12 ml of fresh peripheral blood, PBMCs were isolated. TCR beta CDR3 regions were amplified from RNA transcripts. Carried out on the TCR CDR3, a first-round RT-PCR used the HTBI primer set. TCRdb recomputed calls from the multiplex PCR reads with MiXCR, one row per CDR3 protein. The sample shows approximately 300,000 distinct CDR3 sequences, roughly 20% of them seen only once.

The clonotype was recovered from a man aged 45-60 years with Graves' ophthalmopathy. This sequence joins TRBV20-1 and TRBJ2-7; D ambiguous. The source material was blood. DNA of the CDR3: TGCAGTGCTAGAGATCCCGCCCTGCTAACTACCTACGAGCAGTACTTC. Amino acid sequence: CSARDPALLTTYEQYF.